This entry features one T cell receptor (beta chain) sequence. V lost 5 bases to trimming and J lost 5 bases, with 15 bases between them. In germline, CDR1 is SGHTA, CDR2 FQGTGA. The CDR3 consists of 15 residues. The data derive from a study of OX40 agonist ivuxolimab in advanced cancers. Clones were sequenced by immunoSEQ multiplex PCR, and TCRdb holds only the in-frame ones, with some missing. The sample shows around 94,000 clones, 70% to 90% of them seen only once. This clonotype originated in an adult with an advanced solid tumor such as melanoma, head and neck, liver or kidney cancer. The chain couples TRBV7-3 to TRBJ2-2; D is possibly TRBD1 or TRBD2 (5 bases each). Source: CD4+ or CD8+ T cells sorted from blood, taken in a trial of the OX40 agonist ivuxolimab. The CDR3 protein is CASSPGPSGTGELFF. The CDR3, as DNA: TGTGCCAGCAGCCCGGGACCCTCGGGGACCGGGGAGCTGTTTTTT. Looking up the rest from reference TRBV7-3 and TRBJ2-2 gives the full variable domain: GAGVSQTPSNKVTEKGKYVELRCDPISGHTALYWYRQSLGQGPEFLIYFQGTGAADDSGLPNDRFFAVRPEGSVSTLKIQRTERGDSAVYLCASSPGPSGTGELFFGEGSRLTVL.